These 25 T cell receptor beta chains came from one sample sequenced in a study of blood T cell repertoires in COVID-19. Clones were sequenced by immunoSEQ multiplex PCR, and TCRdb holds only the in-frame ones, with some missing. In the table there are 25,000 to 35,000 clones, approximately 93% of which are singletons. The sequenced material came from peripheral blood. These receptors all come from a woman in her 70s with COVID-19, enrolled during active disease.

The CDR3 region has the DNA TGTGCCAGCAGTTACTCGAGACTAGCGGTCTACAATGAGCAGTTCTTC. It yields the protein CASSYSRLAVYNEQFF. V gene TRBV6-5 combines with J gene TRBJ2-1; 9 positions agree with TRBD2. The trim removed 0 bases at V and 3 bases at J, leaving 3 bases unmatched. The CDR3 consists of 16 residues. The germline gives CDR1 MNHEY, CDR2 SVGAGI.

The DNA of the CDR3 is TGCGCCAGCAGTGACGTGGCAGAGGGTCAGCCCCAGCATTTT. Its protein is CASSDVAEGQPQHF. The V call is TRBV10-2, the J call TRBJ1-5; D unclear. The CDR3 is made up of 14 amino acids. V was trimmed by 3 bases and J by 6 bases, leaving 12 bases between them. Germline lookup yields CDR1 WSHSY and CDR2 SAAADI.

The chain has TRBV6-2 or TRBV6-3 and TRBJ1-2; 9 nucleotides align to TRBD1. The CDR3 length is 15 residues. V lost 6 bases, J lost 6 bases, and 11 bases stayed unmatched. From germline, CDR1 is MNHEY and CDR2 SVGEGT. CDR3 DNA: TGTGCCAGCAGCCCCGGGACAGGGAAAGGCCATGGCTACACCTTC. It is translated as CASSPGTGKGHGYTF.

This chain joins TRBV28 and TRBJ2-5, with TRBD1 identical over 9 bases. Germline V gives CDR1 MDHEN, CDR2 SYDVKM. This CDR3 comprises 16 residues. With 6 bases clipped from V and 5 bases from J, the junction kept 13 bases outside the gene matches. CDR3 protein: CASSKNLGQGGETQYF. The CDR3 nucleotides are TGTGCCAGCAGCAAAAACTTGGGACAGGGTGGTGAGACCCAGTACTTC.

This clone turned up a few times. V gene TRBV9 combines with J gene TRBJ2-7; possible D gene TRBD1, 6 bases. Trimming stripped 0 bases from V and 3 bases from J, with 10 bases between. The germline gives CDR1 SGDLS, CDR2 YYNGEE. The CDR3 is 14 amino acids. The CDR3 region has the DNA TGTGCCAGCAGCGTAGCCTTGGACAGCTACGAGCAGTACTTC. It yields the protein CASSVALDSYEQYF.

The chain carries TRBV11-2 and TRBJ2-1; 7 nucleotides agree with TRBD2. Trimming at V came to 10 bases and at J to 0 bases, leaving 9 bases not matched to a gene. CDR1 is SGHAT, CDR2 FQNNGV, per germline. This CDR3 contains 15 residues. CDR3 nucleotides: TGTGCCACCTGTCCTAGCGGAACCTCCTACAATGAGCAGTTCTTC. This encodes CATCPSGTSYNEQFF.

The rearrangement joins TRBV4-3 to TRBJ2-7; the D gene is possibly TRBD1 (6 bases). Trimming removed 0 bases at V and 2 bases at J, with 11 bases between. This CDR3 is 15 amino acids long. Germline CDR1 LGHNA, CDR2 YSLEER. Written as DNA, the CDR3 is TGCGCCAGCAGCCAAGATATGGACAGCCCCTACGAGCAGTACTTC. Encoded protein: CASSQDMDSPYEQYF.

The chain recombines TRBV6-5 with TRBJ1-1, with D maybe TRBD1 (5 bases). V was pared by 4 bases and J by 2 bases, with 8 bases between. The CDR3 length is 13 residues. Germline CDR1 and CDR2: MNHEY and SVGAGI. CDR3 sequence reads: CASSSTVNTEAFF. CDR3 coding DNA: TGTGCCAGCAGTTCGACAGTCAACACTGAAGCTTTCTTT.

The chain joins TRBV9 to TRBJ2-4, with a tentative D call TRBD1 (5 bases). This CDR3 contains 14 residues. The germline V gene has CDR1 SGDLS and CDR2 YYNGEE. V lost 3 bases, J lost 8 bases, and 15 bases lay in between. CDR3 in DNA: TGTGCCAGCAGCGGTCAGGGTTCTCTCGACATTCAGTACTTC. Translated: CASSGQGSLDIQYF.

The gene calls are TRBV19 and TRBJ2-1; D is perhaps TRBD1 (6 bases). The V gene's germline CDR1 is LNHDA and CDR2 SQIVND (reference sequence). With 8 bases removed from V and 6 bases from J, the gap between germline ends came to 17 bases. The CDR3 extends over 14 amino acids. CDR3 in DNA: TGTGCCAGTGCCACAGGGATCCCCCGCAATGAGCAGTTCTTC. Translating gives CASATGIPRNEQFF.

The rearrangement links TRBV25-1 to TRBJ1-6; the D gene is possibly TRBD1 (5 bases). V lost 3 bases and J 4 bases, leaving 10 bases between the germline ends. Germline V gene sequence: CDR1 MGHDK, CDR2 SYGVNS. The CDR3 spans 15 residues. The chain's CDR3 is CASSELRGYNSPLHF. CDR3 nucleotides: TGTGCCAGCAGTGAGCTTAGGGGATATAATTCACCCCTCCACTTT.

The genes are TRBV18 and TRBJ1-6, with a weak D call TRBD1 (5 bases). With 2 bases removed from V and 5 bases from J, the gap between germline ends came to 10 bases. This CDR3 region has 15 residues. CDR1 KGHSH and CDR2 LQKENI come from the germline V gene. The CDR3 here is CASSPKGQDNSPLHF. CDR3 nucleotides: TGTGCCAGCTCACCAAAAGGACAAGATAATTCACCCCTCCACTTT.

The chain couples TRBV30 to TRBJ1-5; D is possibly TRBD1 (5 bases). Germline lookup yields CDR1 GTSNPN and CDR2 SVGIG (reference sequence). The CDR3 is 16 amino acids. The V and J ends lost 2 bases and 1 base respectively, with 15 bases between them. The CDR3 loop reads CAWSRQGRLSNQPQHF. The CDR3, as DNA: TGTGCCTGGAGTCGGCAGGGAAGATTGAGCAATCAGCCCCAGCATTTT. The full variable domain, in which reference TRBV30 and TRBJ1-5 provide the parts outside the CDR3, is SQTIHQWPATLVQPVGSPLSLECTVEGTSNPNLYWYRQAAGRGLQLLFYSVGIGQISSEVPQNLSASRPQDRQFILSSKKLLLSDSGFYLCAWSRQGRLSNQPQHFGDGTRLSIL.

The J gene is TRBJ1-4, the V gene TRBV14; D gene unclear. V was cut by 4 bases and J by 10 bases, with 16 bases left in between. The CDR3 covers 14 residues. Germline V lookup: CDR1 SGHDN, CDR2 FVKESK. CDR3 residues: CASSPEKGVGKLFF. CDR3 in DNA: TGTGCCAGCAGCCCAGAAAAAGGAGTCGGAAAACTGTTTTTT.

The chain couples TRBV3-1 (or the pseudogene TRBV3-2) to TRBJ2-3; 8 positions match TRBD2. V lost 1 base and J lost 4; bases outside the gene matches: 4. There are 15 residues in the CDR3. Germline assignment: CDR1 LGHDT and CDR2 YNNKEL (reference sequence). CDR3 coding DNA: TGTGCCAGCAGCCAAGTTGCGGGAGGCGCAGATACGCAGTATTTT. Translating gives CASSQVAGGADTQYF.

The chain has TRBV11-2 and TRBJ2-1; possible D gene TRBD2, 6 bases. The CDR3 sequence is 15 residues long. The ends were cut back, 4 bases at V and 8 bases at J, with 18 bases in the middle. In germline, CDR1 is SGHAT, CDR2 FQNNGV. The CDR3 loop reads CASSSLAPTSYEQFF. In nucleotides, the CDR3 is TGTGCCAGCAGCTCACTAGCTCCGACCTCGTATGAGCAGTTCTTC.

Only a few counts were recorded for this clone. The rearrangement joins TRBV28 to TRBJ1-4; D may be TRBD1 (6 bases). V lost 4 bases to trimming and J lost 6 bases, with 15 bases between them. In germline, CDR1 is MDHEN, CDR2 SYDVKM. This CDR3 has 15 amino acids. For the CDR3, the DNA is TGTGCCAGCAGTTCTAGGACAGAAGGAGATGAAAAACTGTTTTTT. Amino acid sequence: CASSSRTEGDEKLFF.

This rearrangement joins TRBV19 to TRBJ2-3, with 9 bases fitting TRBD1. Germline V gene lookup returns CDR1 LNHDA and CDR2 SQIVND (reference sequence). The CDR3 runs to 13 residues. V shed 5 bases and J 15 bases; nucleotides not matched to a gene: 12. CDR3 sequence: CASSRPGTGLPYF. In nucleotides, the CDR3 is TGTGCCAGTAGTCGCCCCGGGACAGGGCTCCCCTATTTT.

The chain joins TRBV18 to TRBJ1-5; D ambiguous. The CDR3 length is 13 residues. The germline V gene has CDR1 KGHSH and CDR2 LQKENI. Trimming shortened V by 4 bases and J by 7 bases, and 11 bases separated the two germline ends. As DNA, the CDR3 is TGTGCCAGCTCACTAGGCGGCGACCAGCCCCAGCATTTT. It translates to CASSLGGDQPQHF.

The gene calls are TRBV19 and TRBJ1-3, with TRBD1 identical over 9 bases. In germline, CDR1 is LNHDA, CDR2 SQIVND (reference sequence). Germline trimming cut 4 bases from V and 5 bases from J; bases unmatched to any gene: 9. The CDR3 runs 16 residues. The CDR3 spells CASSKSGTGQRNTIYF. CDR3 sequence (DNA): TGTGCCAGTAGTAAATCCGGGACAGGGCAAAGAAACACCATATATTTT.

The table lists this clone with a count of one. The chain has TRBV7-9 and TRBJ2-1; D is possibly TRBD2 (5 bases). V dropped 2 bases and J dropped 9 bases, with 14 bases sitting between them. The V gene's germline CDR1 is SEHNR and CDR2 FQNEAQ (reference sequence). The CDR3 covers 14 residues. CDR3 in DNA: TGTGCCAGCAGCTTATTGTCCAGCGGTGGTGAGCAGTTCTTC. Protein product: CASSLLSSGGEQFF.

V is TRBV28 and J is TRBJ1-1; TRBD1 is a possible D gene (5 bases). V lost 5 bases and J 4 bases, leaving 8 bases between the germline ends. This CDR3 is 12 amino acids long. From germline, CDR1 is MDHEN and CDR2 SYDVKM. The CDR3 protein is CASSGGVTEAFF. CDR3 coding DNA: TGTGCCAGCAGTGGGGGGGTCACTGAAGCTTTCTTT.

The chain is built from TRBV6-1 and TRBJ2-1; 9 bases fit TRBD2. With 0 bases clipped from V and 4 bases from J, the junction kept 10 bases outside the gene matches. Germline CDR1 MNHNS, CDR2 SASEGT. The CDR3 covers 18 residues. The CDR3 here is CASSEATTAGGAYNEQFF. The CDR3, as DNA: TGTGCCAGCAGTGAAGCGACGACAGCGGGAGGAGCTTACAATGAGCAGTTCTTC.

The chain is built from TRBV7-9 and TRBJ2-1; 7 nucleotides line up with TRBD2. Trimming cost V 5 bases and J 13 bases; bases outside gene matches: 14. The CDR3 has 14 residues. The germline gives CDR1 SEHNR, CDR2 FQNEAQ (reference sequence). CDR3 nucleotide sequence: TGTGCCAGCAGCCACCGGGATAGCGGGCGTTTTCAGTTCTTC. Its protein is CASSHRDSGRFQFF.

This chain connects TRBV21-1 to TRBJ1-5; the listed D gene, TRBD1, was not tested against the DNA. TRBV21-1 is a recognized pseudogene. This CDR3 spans 16 amino acids. The CDR3 protein is CASSPRSTDSRQPQHF. CDR3 bases: TGTGCCAGCAGCCCAAGATCAACGGACAGCAGGCAGCCCCAGCATTTT.